These T cell receptor beta chains were read from a single sample in a study of molecular identifiers for immune sequencing clone quantification. TCRdb used MiXCR to reprocess the PCR reads, holding one entry per CDR3 protein. This table has about 500,000 distinct CDR3 sequences, about 21% appearing once. Material for sequencing was naive CD8+ T cells from blood, with Jurkat cell RNA spiked in. The source of these receptors is a human donor in good health. Some libraries in this study had Jurkat cell RNA spiked in. The CDR3 runs from the conserved cysteine through the conserved F or W. Only some rows state a clone size, as once, few, many or a class for expanded clones.

CDR3 length	clone size	V gene	J gene	CDR3 protein
15	many	TRBV19	TRBJ2-3	CASSPWDRGDDTQYF
15	-	TRBV5-1	TRBJ2-7	CASSFLGAADYEQYF
16	many	TRBV5-1	TRBJ2-1	CASSPGPGLEYNEQFF
12	few	TRBV12-3/TRBV12-4	TRBJ2-7	CASSSIPYEQYF
17	many	TRBV20-1	TRBJ2-7	CSARFPGLAETLWEQYF
15	many	TRBV7-8	TRBJ1-6	CASSLSVGDGSPLHF
13	many	TRBV24-1	TRBJ2-1	CATSDLLAGEQFF
15	-	TRBV19	TRBJ2-5	CASSALGQGQETQYF
12	many	TRBV29-1	TRBJ2-3	CSVISSTDTQYF
16	-	TRBV4-1	TRBJ2-1	CASSQDLVARHNEQFF
12	-	TRBV12-3/TRBV12-4	TRBJ1-3	CASMGSGNTIYF
17	-	TRBV11-3	TRBJ2-3	CASSEEHSGGVTDTQYF
15	-	TRBV12-3/TRBV12-4	TRBJ2-1	CASSKGTGYYNEQFF
15	many	TRBV12-3/TRBV12-4	TRBJ2-6	CASSLLDSGANVLTF
14	-	TRBV28	TRBJ2-7	CASSFGQGLREQCF
16	-	TRBV6-5	TRBJ2-5	CASSFSKQEYQETQYF
15	-	TRBV7-2	TRBJ2-1	CASSSTSYSYNEQFF
17	many	TRBV28	TRBJ2-3	CASSLYGTSGSTDTQYF
13	few	TRBV3-1	TRBJ2-1	CASSQGLADEQFF
14	few	TRBV5-6	TRBJ2-7	CASTNGAQVSEQYF
13	many	TRBV6-6	TRBJ2-1	CASSARGDNEQFF
14	few	TRBV3-1	TRBJ1-2	CASSHLSGGYGYTF
12	many	TRBV5-1	TRBJ2-2	CASSYLPGELFF
14	few	TRBV7-2	TRBJ2-7	CASSQDILSYEQYF
17	-	TRBV4-1	TRBJ1-6	CASSQTSPSSYNSPLHF
15	-	TRBV11-2	TRBJ2-5	CASSLGLREGETQYF
13	-	TRBV4-3	TRBJ2-5	CASSRERWETQYF
15	many	TRBV27	TRBJ1-5	CASSPLGGSNQPQHF
13	few	TRBV4-3	TRBJ2-5	CASSQESGETQYF
15	few	TRBV27	TRBJ1-2	CASSLAQGLGYGYTF
16	-	TRBV2	TRBJ1-5	CASSEYGRYSNQPQHF
12	many	TRBV29-1	TRBJ2-7	CSAQWSSYEQYF
14	-	TRBV10-3	TRBJ2-7	CAISKDGGAYEQYF
12	many	TRBV27	TRBJ2-3	CAADSLTDTQYF
16	-	TRBV4-3	TRBJ2-3	CASSHSNWGSTDTQYF